These 11 T cell receptor beta chains were sequenced from one sample in a study of blood T cell repertoires in COVID-19. TCRdb's copy holds only in-frame clones and misses some; the assay was immunoSEQ multiplex PCR. Of about 130,000 clones listed, about 89% are singletons. Sequenced material: peripheral blood. All receptors derive from a man between 45 and 60 years old with active or convalescent COVID-19.

This chain connects TRBV30 to TRBJ1-4, with 8 bases identical to TRBD1. The CDR3 sequence is 16 residues long. The germline gives CDR1 GTSNPN, CDR2 SVGIG (reference sequence). Germline trimming cut 3 bases from V and 5 bases from J; bases unmatched to any gene: 11. As DNA, the CDR3 is TGTGCCTGGAGAGGGGGGCTGGGACAGGAGAATGAAAAACTGTTTTTT. Translation: CAWRGGLGQENEKLFF.

The chain links TRBV5-1 to TRBJ1-5; 8 positions match TRBD1. V lost 0 bases to trimming and J lost 6 bases; unmatched junction nucleotides: 2. This CDR3 comprises 14 residues. From germline, CDR1 is SGHRS and CDR2 YFSETQ. CDR3 in DNA: TGCGCCAGCAGCTTGGCAGGGGGCGGTCAGCCCCAGCATTTT. It encodes CASSLAGGGQPQHF. The entire variable domain, with the rest obtained from reference TRBV5-1 and TRBJ1-5, is as follows: KAGVTQTPRYLIKTRGQQVTLSCSPISGHRSVSWYQQTPGQGLQFLFEYFSETQRNKGNFPGRFSGRQFSNSRSEMNVSTLELGDSALYLCASSLAGGGQPQHFGDGTRLSIL.

The chain links TRBV28 to TRBJ2-1; 9 bases line up with TRBD2. The germline CDR1 and CDR2 sequences are MDHEN and SYDVKM. The J segment lost 5 bases and the V segment lost 2 bases, leaving 13 bases of the junction unmatched. This CDR3 has 18 amino acids. The CDR3 DNA reads as TGTGCCAGCAGTTTACCTATCGACTTAGCGGGAGCTGACAATGAGCAGTTCTTC. This translates into CASSLPIDLAGADNEQFF. The full variable domain, in which reference TRBV28 and TRBJ2-1 provide the parts outside the CDR3, is DVKVTQSSRYLVKRTGEKVFLECVQDMDHENMFWYRQDPGLGLRLIYFSYDVKMKEKGDIPEGYSVSREKKERFSLILESASTNQTSMYLCASSLPIDLAGADNEQFFGPGTRLTVL.

In this sample, this clone turned up a few times. V gene TRBV9 combines with J gene TRBJ1-6, with 7 nucleotides matching TRBD1. The CDR3 is made up of 14 amino acids. Germline lookup yields CDR1 SGDLS and CDR2 YYNGEE. The J segment lost 9 bases and the V segment lost 0 bases, leaving 3 bases of the junction unmatched. CDR3 coding DNA: TGTGCCAGCAGCGTAGACGCAGGGGGTTCACCCCTCCACTTT. As protein: CASSVDAGGSPLHF.

The chain has TRBV4-1 and TRBJ1-2; D perhaps matches TRBD1 (5 bases). The CDR3 is 15 residues long. With 1 base removed from V and 2 bases from J, the gap between germline ends came to 11 bases. Germline V gives CDR1 MGHRA, CDR2 YSYEKL. CDR3 nucleotide sequence: TGCGCCAGCAGCCAAGGTTTCAGGACAAACTATGGCTACACCTTC. Translated: CASSQGFRTNYGYTF.

The CDR3 DNA sequence: TGCAGCGTTGATTTGGCAGCGGGGTACGAGCAGTACTTC. Translating gives CSVDLAAGYEQYF. V usage is TRBV29-1 and J usage is TRBJ2-7; 7 bases are a match to TRBD2. Germline CDR1 and CDR2: SQVTM and ANQGSEA. The CDR3 totals 13 residues. Trimming cost V 3 bases and J 4 bases; bases outside gene matches: 6.

The CDR3 protein is CAISDSSGANVLTF. CDR3 DNA: TGTGCCATCAGTGACAGCTCTGGGGCCAACGTCCTGACTTTC. V usage is TRBV10-3 and J usage is TRBJ2-6; no firm D call. Trimming took off 3 bases at V and 0 bases at J, with 3 bases between the two ends. The CDR3 is 14 residues long. The germline gives CDR1 ENHRY, CDR2 SYGVKD.

This chain joins TRBV6-1 and TRBJ1-1; D is ambiguous. Germline CDR1 is MNHNS and CDR2 is SASEGT. Trimming took 2 bases from V and 5 from J, leaving 6 bases between them. This CDR3 is built from 12 residues. CDR3 region: CASSELVTEAFF. For the CDR3, the DNA is TGTGCCAGCAGTGAATTAGTTACTGAAGCTTTCTTT.

The chain recombines TRBV4-2 with TRBJ2-3; tentatively, D is TRBD2 (6 bases). Looked up from germline, CDR1 is LGHNA and CDR2 is YNFKEQ. The CDR3 spans 15 residues. Trimming removed 2 bases from V and 1 base from J, with 10 bases in between. CDR3 nucleotides: TGTGCCAGCAGCCAATTCTGGGGGGGCACAGATACGCAGTATTTT. It yields the protein CASSQFWGGTDTQYF.

This chain connects TRBV18 to TRBJ2-1; TRBD2 aligns across 7 bases. V shed 3 bases and J 5 bases; nucleotides not matched to a gene: 1. From germline, CDR1 is KGHSH and CDR2 LQKENI. The CDR3 runs to 13 residues. The CDR3: CASSPGGNNEQFF. DNA for the CDR3: TGTGCCAGCTCACCGGGAGGGAACAATGAGCAGTTCTTC.

This rearrangement joins TRBV19 to TRBJ2-3; maybe TRBD1 (6 bases). Trimming stripped 5 bases from V and 4 bases from J, with 13 bases between. There are 14 residues in the CDR3. Germline CDR1 and CDR2: LNHDA and SQIVND (reference sequence). CDR3 protein: CASSASGVPDTQYF. DNA of the CDR3: TGTGCCAGTAGTGCGTCAGGGGTCCCAGATACGCAGTATTTT.